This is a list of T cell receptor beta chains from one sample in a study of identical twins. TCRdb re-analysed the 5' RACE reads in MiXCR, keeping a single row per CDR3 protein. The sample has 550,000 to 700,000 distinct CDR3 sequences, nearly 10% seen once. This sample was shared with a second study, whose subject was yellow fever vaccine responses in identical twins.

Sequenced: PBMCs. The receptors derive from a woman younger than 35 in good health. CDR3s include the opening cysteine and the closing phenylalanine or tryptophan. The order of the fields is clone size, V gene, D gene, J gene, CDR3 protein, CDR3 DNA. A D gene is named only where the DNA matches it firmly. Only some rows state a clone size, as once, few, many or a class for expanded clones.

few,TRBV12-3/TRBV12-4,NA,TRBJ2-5,CASSFGELSFGETQYF,TGTGCCAGCAGTTTTGGTGAACTGTCCTTCGGGGAGACCCAGTACTTC
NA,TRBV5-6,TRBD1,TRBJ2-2,CASSRDRVFGTGELFF,TGTGCCAGCAGCCGGGACAGGGTCTTTGGGACCGGGGAGCTGTTTTTT
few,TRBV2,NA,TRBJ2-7,CASAEGYEQYF,TGTGCCAGCGCAGAGGGCTACGAGCAGTACTTC
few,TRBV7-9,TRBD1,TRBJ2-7,CAAGLGGTYEQYF,TGTGCCGCAGGGTTAGGGGGCACCTACGAGCAGTACTTC
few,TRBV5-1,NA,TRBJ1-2,CASSLAHQLPYGYTF,TGCGCCAGCAGCTTGGCCCACCAGTTACCGTATGGCTACACCTTC
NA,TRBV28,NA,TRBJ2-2,CASSLQGGRTGELFF,TGTGCCAGCAGTTTACAGGGTGGGCGGACCGGGGAGCTGTTTTTT
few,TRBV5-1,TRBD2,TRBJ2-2,CASRKLAGDPNTGELFF,TGCGCCAGCAGGAAACTAGCGGGAGACCCGAACACCGGGGAGCTGTTTTTT
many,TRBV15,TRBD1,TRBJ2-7,CATSRDRTGSYEQYF,TGTGCCACCAGCAGAGACCGGACAGGGTCCTACGAGCAGTACTTC
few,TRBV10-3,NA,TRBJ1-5,CAINRDGQDQPQHF,TGTGCCATCAACCGTGACGGTCAAGATCAGCCCCAGCATTTT
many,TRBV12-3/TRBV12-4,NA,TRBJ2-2,CASSFRGATGELFF,TGTGCCAGCAGTTTCAGAGGGGCCACCGGGGAGCTGTTTTTT
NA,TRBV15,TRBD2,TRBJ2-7,CATALAGVHEQYF,TGTGCCACCGCGTTAGCGGGAGTACACGAGCAGTACTTC
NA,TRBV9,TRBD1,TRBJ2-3,CASSAGQGAGTDTQYF,TGTGCCAGCAGCGCCGGACAGGGGGCGGGCACAGATACGCAGTATTTT
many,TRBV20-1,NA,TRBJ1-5,CSARETEASESPQHF,TGCAGTGCTAGAGAGACAGAAGCTTCAGAATCGCCCCAGCATTTT
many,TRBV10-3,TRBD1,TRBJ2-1,CAISGGQGNNEQFF,TGTGCCATCAGTGGGGGACAGGGAAACAATGAGCAGTTCTTC
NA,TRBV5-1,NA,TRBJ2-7,CASSLSVGGEQYF,TGCGCCAGCAGCTTATCAGTCGGGGGCGAGCAGTACTTC
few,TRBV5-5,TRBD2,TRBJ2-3,CASSLGTSGRRTDTQYF,TGTGCCAGCAGCCTAGGGACTAGCGGGAGGAGGACAGATACGCAGTATTTT
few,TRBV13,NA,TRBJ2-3,CASSLERKGEDTQYF,TGTGCCAGCAGCTTAGAGCGGAAAGGGGAGGATACGCAGTATTTT
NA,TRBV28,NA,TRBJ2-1,CASSPAGEIEQFF,TGTGCCAGCAGTCCAGCAGGGGAAATCGAGCAGTTCTTC
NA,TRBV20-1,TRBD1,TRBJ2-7,CSATSLGTGLHEQYF,TGCAGTGCTACCTCTTTAGGGACAGGACTTCACGAGCAGTACTTC